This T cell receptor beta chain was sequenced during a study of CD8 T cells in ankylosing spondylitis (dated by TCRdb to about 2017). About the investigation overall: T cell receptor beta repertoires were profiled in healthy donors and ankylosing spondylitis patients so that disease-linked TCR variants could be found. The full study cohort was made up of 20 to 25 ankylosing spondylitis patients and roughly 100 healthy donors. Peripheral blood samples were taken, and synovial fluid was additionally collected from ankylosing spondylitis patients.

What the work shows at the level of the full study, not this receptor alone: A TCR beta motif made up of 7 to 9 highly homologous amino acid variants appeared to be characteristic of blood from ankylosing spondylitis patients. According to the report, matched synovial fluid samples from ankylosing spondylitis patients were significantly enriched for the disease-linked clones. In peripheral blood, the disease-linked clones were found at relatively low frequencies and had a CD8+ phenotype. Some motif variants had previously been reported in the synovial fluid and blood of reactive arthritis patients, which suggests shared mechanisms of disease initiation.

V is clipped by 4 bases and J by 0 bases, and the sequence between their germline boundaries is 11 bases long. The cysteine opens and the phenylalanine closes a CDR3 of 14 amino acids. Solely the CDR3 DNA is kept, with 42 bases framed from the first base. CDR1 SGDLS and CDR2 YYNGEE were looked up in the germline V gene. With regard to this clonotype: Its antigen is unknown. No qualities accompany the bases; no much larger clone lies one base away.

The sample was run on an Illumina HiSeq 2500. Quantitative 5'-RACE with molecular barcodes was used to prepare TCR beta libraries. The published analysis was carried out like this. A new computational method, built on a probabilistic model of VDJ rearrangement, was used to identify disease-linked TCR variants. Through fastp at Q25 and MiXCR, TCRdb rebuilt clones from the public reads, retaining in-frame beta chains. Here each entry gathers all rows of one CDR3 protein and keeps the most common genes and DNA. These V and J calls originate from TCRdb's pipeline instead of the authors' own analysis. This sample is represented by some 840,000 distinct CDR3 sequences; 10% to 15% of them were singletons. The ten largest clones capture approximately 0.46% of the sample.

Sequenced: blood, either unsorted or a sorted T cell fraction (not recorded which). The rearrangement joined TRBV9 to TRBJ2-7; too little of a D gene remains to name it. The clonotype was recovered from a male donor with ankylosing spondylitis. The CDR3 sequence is CASSSYSSSYEQYF. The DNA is TGTGCCAGCAGCTCCTACTCGAGCTCCTACGAGCAGTACTTC.